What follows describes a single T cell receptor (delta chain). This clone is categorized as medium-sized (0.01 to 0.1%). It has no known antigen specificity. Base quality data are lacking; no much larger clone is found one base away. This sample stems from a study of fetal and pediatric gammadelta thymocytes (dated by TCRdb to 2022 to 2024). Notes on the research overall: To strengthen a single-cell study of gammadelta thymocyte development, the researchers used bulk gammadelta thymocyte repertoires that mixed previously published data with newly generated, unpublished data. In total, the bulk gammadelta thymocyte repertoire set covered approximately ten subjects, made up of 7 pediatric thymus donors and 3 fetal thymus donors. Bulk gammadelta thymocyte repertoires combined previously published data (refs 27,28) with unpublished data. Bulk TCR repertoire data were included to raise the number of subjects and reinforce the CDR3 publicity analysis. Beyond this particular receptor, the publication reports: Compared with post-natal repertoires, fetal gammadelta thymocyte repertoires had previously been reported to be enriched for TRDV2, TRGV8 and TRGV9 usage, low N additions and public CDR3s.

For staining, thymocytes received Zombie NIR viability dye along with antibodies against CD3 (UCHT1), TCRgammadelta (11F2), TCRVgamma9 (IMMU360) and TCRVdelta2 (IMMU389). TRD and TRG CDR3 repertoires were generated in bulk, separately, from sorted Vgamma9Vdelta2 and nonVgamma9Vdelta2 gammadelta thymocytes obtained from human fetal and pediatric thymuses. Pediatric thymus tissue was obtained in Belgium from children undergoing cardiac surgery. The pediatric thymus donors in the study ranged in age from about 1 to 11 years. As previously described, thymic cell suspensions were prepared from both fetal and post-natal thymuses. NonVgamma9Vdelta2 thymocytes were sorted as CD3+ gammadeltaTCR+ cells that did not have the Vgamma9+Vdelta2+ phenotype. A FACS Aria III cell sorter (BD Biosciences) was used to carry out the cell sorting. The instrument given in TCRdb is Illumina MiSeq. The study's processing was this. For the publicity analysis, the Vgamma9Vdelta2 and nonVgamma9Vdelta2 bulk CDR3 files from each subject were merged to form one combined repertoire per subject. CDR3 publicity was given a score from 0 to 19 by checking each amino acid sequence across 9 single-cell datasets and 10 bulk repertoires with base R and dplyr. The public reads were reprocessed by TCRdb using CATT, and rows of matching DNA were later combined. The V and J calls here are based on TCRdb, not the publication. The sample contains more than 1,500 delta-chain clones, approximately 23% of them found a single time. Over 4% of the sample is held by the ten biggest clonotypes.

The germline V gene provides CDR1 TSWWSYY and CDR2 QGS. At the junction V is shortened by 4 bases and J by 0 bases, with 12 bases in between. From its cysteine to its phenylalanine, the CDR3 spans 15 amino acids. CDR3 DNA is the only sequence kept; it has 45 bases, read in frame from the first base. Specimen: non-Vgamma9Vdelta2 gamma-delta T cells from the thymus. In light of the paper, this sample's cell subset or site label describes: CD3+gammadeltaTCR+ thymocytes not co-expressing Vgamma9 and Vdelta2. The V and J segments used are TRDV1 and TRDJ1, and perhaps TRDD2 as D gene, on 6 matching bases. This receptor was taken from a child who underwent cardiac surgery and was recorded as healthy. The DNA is TGTGCTCTTGGGGGTCCTTCCCCTTACACCGATAAACTCATCTTT. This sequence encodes CALGGPSPYTDKLIF.